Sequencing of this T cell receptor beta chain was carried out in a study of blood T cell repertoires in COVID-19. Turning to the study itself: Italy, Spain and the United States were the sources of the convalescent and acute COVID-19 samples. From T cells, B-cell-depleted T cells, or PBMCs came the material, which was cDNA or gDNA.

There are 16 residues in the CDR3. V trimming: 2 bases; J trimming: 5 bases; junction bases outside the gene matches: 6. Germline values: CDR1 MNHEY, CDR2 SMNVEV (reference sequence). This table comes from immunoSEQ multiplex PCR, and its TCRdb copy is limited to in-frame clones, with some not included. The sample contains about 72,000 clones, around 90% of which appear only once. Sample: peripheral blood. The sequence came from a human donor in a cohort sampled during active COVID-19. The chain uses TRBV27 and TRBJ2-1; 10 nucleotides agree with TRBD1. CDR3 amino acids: CASSLQGQGYHNEQFF. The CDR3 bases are TGTGCCAGCAGTTTACAGGGACAGGGGTACCACAATGAGCAGTTCTTC.